The present T cell receptor beta chain was sequenced within a study of blood T cells in healthy people across ages. Points from the study as a whole: Estimates of total diversity, which came from one million sequenced T cells, were considered to be underestimates.

Germline CDR1 reads MDHEN; CDR2 reads SYDVKM. The CDR3 runs to 16 residues. V lost 4 bases to trimming and J lost 4 bases; unmatched junction nucleotides: 7. Primed by a sample-barcoded 5' primer and a J-beta primer mix, a second PCR proceeded for roughly 6 to 12 cycles. Via MiXCR, TCRdb re-called the 5' RACE reads, giving one row per CDR3 protein. Among 1.5 million to 2 million distinct CDR3 sequences, 49% were seen once, and the ten largest hold less than 2.5%. Peripheral blood from each donor was collected in a volume of approximately 10 milliliters. This clonotype was detected a few times. What it binds is unknown.

The rearrangement uses TRBV28 and TRBJ2-1; 10 bases are a match to TRBD1. This clonotype was obtained from a woman between 35 and 50 years old in good health. Source material: blood. CDR3 bases: TGTGCCAGCAGTTCACCTCGGACAGGGGGTTACAATGAGCAGTTCTTC. It translates to CASSSPRTGGYNEQFF.